A selection of T cell receptor beta chains follows, all from one sample in a study of tumor-infiltrating lymphocytes in primary liver carcinoma. TCRdb itself ran the multiplex PCR reads through MiXCR, one entry per CDR3 protein. The data hold about 20,000 distinct CDR3 sequences, with 60% to 80% observed a single time. The sample taken for sequencing was liver tumor tissue from sampling region 4. These receptors originate from a young woman with primary liver carcinoma and hepatitis B virus infection. The CDR3 runs from the conserved cysteine through the conserved F or W. D genes are given only for firm matches. Size is stated for part of the rows, as once, few or many counts, or as a class when the clone is expanded.

v_gene: TRBV11-2
j_gene: TRBJ2-1
d_gene: NA
abundance: many
CDR3nt: TGTGCCAGCAGCATGGAAAGGAATGAGCAGTTCTTC
CDR3aa: CASSMERNEQFF

v_gene: TRBV11-2
j_gene: TRBJ1-2
d_gene: NA
abundance: NA
CDR3nt: TGTGCCAGCAGCTTAGCCCAGGATGGCTACACCTTC
CDR3aa: CASSLAQDGYTF

v_gene: TRBV11-3
j_gene: TRBJ1-1
d_gene: NA
abundance: NA
CDR3nt: TGTGCCAGCAGGGAAGGAAACACTGAAGCTCTCTTT
CDR3aa: CASREGNTEALF

v_gene: TRBV11-3
j_gene: TRBJ2-1
d_gene: NA
abundance: NA
CDR3nt: TGTGCCATCAGCTTAGCTCTGGCAGGGATCTCCTACAATGAGCAGTTCTTC
CDR3aa: CAISLALAGISYNEQFF

v_gene: TRBV25-1
j_gene: TRBJ1-2
d_gene: NA
abundance: NA
CDR3nt: TGTGCCAGCAGTGAAGCTGCCAGAAACTATGGCCACACCTTC
CDR3aa: CASSEAARNYGHTF

v_gene: TRBV11-3
j_gene: TRBJ2-3
d_gene: NA
abundance: NA
CDR3nt: TGCGTCAGCAGTAAAGAATCCATAGATACGCAGTATTTT
CDR3aa: CVSSKESIDTQYF

v_gene: TRBV11-3
j_gene: TRBJ2-1
d_gene: TRBD2
abundance: NA
CDR3nt: TGCGCCAGCAGGCGACTGGCGGGGGGGGGCTATGAGCAGTTCTTC
CDR3aa: CASRRLAGGGYEQFF

v_gene: TRBV11-2
j_gene: TRBJ2-1
d_gene: NA
abundance: NA
CDR3nt: TGTGCCAGCAGCTTTCTTGATGATGAACAGTTCTTC
CDR3aa: CASSFLDDEQFF

v_gene: TRBV5-4
j_gene: TRBJ2-3
d_gene: NA
abundance: once
CDR3nt: TGTGCCAGCTGCTTAGGGCAGGGCGGGGGCACAGATACGCAGTATTTT
CDR3aa: CASCLGQGGGTDTQYF

v_gene: TRBV11-2
j_gene: TRBJ2-7
d_gene: TRBD1
abundance: NA
CDR3nt: TGTGTCAGCAGCTTAGGCAGGGGGCTTACCTACGAGCAGTATTTC
CDR3aa: CVSSLGRGLTYEQYF

v_gene: TRBV5-4
j_gene: TRBJ1-3
d_gene: NA
abundance: NA
CDR3nt: TGTGCCAGTAGTCAGACTGAGCCTGGAAACACCATATATTTT
CDR3aa: CASSQTEPGNTIYF

v_gene: TRBV6-5
j_gene: TRBJ2-2
d_gene: NA
abundance: NA
CDR3nt: TGTGCCAGCAGTCCGCGTACAAGATTCACCGGGGAGCTGTTTTTT
CDR3aa: CASSPRTRFTGELFF

v_gene: TRBV11-1
j_gene: TRBJ2-7
d_gene: NA
abundance: NA
CDR3nt: TGTGCCAGTAGACCTCGGGACGCCCGTTTCTACGAGCAGTACTTC
CDR3aa: CASRPRDARFYEQYF

v_gene: TRBV11-3
j_gene: TRBJ2-3
d_gene: NA
abundance: NA
CDR3nt: TGTGCCAGCAGTAAAGAATCCACTGAAACGCAGTATTTC
CDR3aa: CASSKESTETQYF

v_gene: TRBV18
j_gene: TRBJ2-3
d_gene: NA
abundance: NA
CDR3nt: TGTACCAGCTCACTCCCTGGGGTCACAGGTACGCAGTATTTT
CDR3aa: CTSSLPGVTGTQYF

v_gene: TRBV11-2
j_gene: TRBJ2-4
d_gene: TRBD2
abundance: NA
CDR3nt: TGTGCAGGCGGCCATGCCGGGACATTTACCGGGACTAGAGGGAGACAAAGCATTCAGTACTTC
CDR3aa: CAGGHAGTFTGTRGRQSIQYF

v_gene: TRBV7-8
j_gene: TRBJ1-2
d_gene: NA
abundance: NA
CDR3nt: TGTGCCAGCAGCTTAACGCGGGGGCTAGCTAACTATGGTTACACCTTC
CDR3aa: CASSLTRGLANYGYTF

v_gene: TRBV4-1
j_gene: TRBJ2-3
d_gene: NA
abundance: NA
CDR3nt: TGCGCGAGCAGCCAACCAGGCATTGTAGCTGAAGACTCGGATACGCAGTATTTT
CDR3aa: CASSQPGIVAEDSDTQYF

v_gene: TRBV7-9
j_gene: TRBJ2-3
d_gene: TRBD2
abundance: medium-sized
CDR3nt: TGTGCCAGCAGCTTAGGACGTTCTAGCGGTAGCACAGATACGCAGTATTTT
CDR3aa: CASSLGRSSGSTDTQYF

v_gene: TRBV28
j_gene: TRBJ2-3
d_gene: NA
abundance: NA
CDR3nt: TGTGCCGGCAGTTTTAACAGCGCTGGTACACAGTATTTT
CDR3aa: CAGSFNSAGTQYF

v_gene: TRBV2
j_gene: TRBJ2-1
d_gene: NA
abundance: NA
CDR3nt: TGTGCCTGTCTAGTCAGTTCCTATAATGAGCAGTTCTTC
CDR3aa: CACLVSSYNEQFF

v_gene: TRBV4-3
j_gene: TRBJ2-3
d_gene: NA
abundance: NA
CDR3nt: TGCGTCAGCAGCCAGACGGTCTGGCTGTGTGATCCCAATGATACGCAGTATTTT
CDR3aa: CVSSQTVWLCDPNDTQYF

v_gene: TRBV5-1
j_gene: TRBJ2-1
d_gene: NA
abundance: NA
CDR3nt: TGCGCCAGCACCCCGTCACCAATCTATTCCTACAATGAGCAGTTCTTC
CDR3aa: CASTPSPIYSYNEQFF

v_gene: TRBV5-6
j_gene: TRBJ2-2
d_gene: NA
abundance: NA
CDR3nt: TGCGCAGCAGCTGCACCCAGAGTCACCGGGGAGCTGTTTTTT
CDR3aa: CAAAAPRVTGELFF

v_gene: TRBV4-3
j_gene: TRBJ2-7
d_gene: NA
abundance: NA
CDR3nt: TGCACCAGCAGCCAAGCTGTGATGGGGGGTCACACTAGCTACGAGCAGTACTTC
CDR3aa: CTSSQAVMGGHTSYEQYF

v_gene: TRBV4-1
j_gene: TRBJ2-3
d_gene: NA
abundance: NA
CDR3nt: TGCGCCAGTAGCCAACCAGGCATGGTAGCTGAAGACTCGGATATGCAGTATTTT
CDR3aa: CASSQPGMVAEDSDMQYF

v_gene: TRBV7-9
j_gene: TRBJ2-7
d_gene: NA
abundance: medium-sized
CDR3nt: TGTGCCAGCAGCGCGGACACCTACGAGCAGTACTTC
CDR3aa: CASSADTYEQYF

v_gene: TRBV30
j_gene: TRBJ2-5
d_gene: NA
abundance: NA
CDR3nt: TGTGCCTGGAGCGTACTGAGCGGGTGGAAAGAGACCCAGTACTTC
CDR3aa: CAWSVLSGWKETQYF

v_gene: TRBV6-5
j_gene: TRBJ2-7
d_gene: NA
abundance: once
CDR3nt: TGTACCAGTAGTTACAAGAATAGCAGCTCCTACGAGCAGTACTTC
CDR3aa: CTSSYKNSSSYEQYF

v_gene: TRBV5-1
j_gene: TRBJ1-1
d_gene: NA
abundance: NA
CDR3nt: TGCGCCAGTAGCTTTGATCGTACTGAAACTTTCTTT
CDR3aa: CASSFDRTETFF

v_gene: TRBV10-3
j_gene: TRBJ2-5
d_gene: NA
abundance: NA
CDR3nt: TGCTCCACCAGTGAGTCGGCTACCAGACAAGAGACCCAGTACTTC
CDR3aa: CSTSESATRQETQYF

v_gene: TRBV11-2
j_gene: TRBJ2-7
d_gene: NA
abundance: once
CDR3nt: TGTGTCAGCAGCTCGTATCCGGGTCCCTACGTCTACGATCAGTACTTC
CDR3aa: CVSSSYPGPYVYDQYF

v_gene: TRBV14
j_gene: TRBJ2-1
d_gene: TRBD1
abundance: NA
CDR3nt: TGTGCCAGTAGCCAAGACCTTACACACCGGGACAGGATGGGGATTGAGCAGTTCTTC
CDR3aa: CASSQDLTHRDRMGIEQFF

v_gene: TRBV5-1
j_gene: TRBJ2-1
d_gene: NA
abundance: NA
CDR3nt: TGCGCAAGCAGCCCTCTGGGCATCAGTTCCTACAGTGAGCAGTTCTTC
CDR3aa: CASSPLGISSYSEQFF

v_gene: TRBV10-3
j_gene: TRBJ2-1
d_gene: NA
abundance: NA
CDR3nt: TGTGCCTTCAGTCCCACGGCGACCCGGGATGGACAGTTCTTC
CDR3aa: CAFSPTATRDGQFF

v_gene: TRBV28
j_gene: TRBJ2-5
d_gene: NA
abundance: once
CDR3nt: TGTGCCAGCAGTGCGGCATGGAGGAGAGAGACCCAGTACTTC
CDR3aa: CASSAAWRRETQYF

v_gene: TRBV29-1
j_gene: TRBJ1-1
d_gene: TRBD1
abundance: many
CDR3nt: TGCAGCGCCGGCGACAGGGGTGCTGAAGCTTTCTTT
CDR3aa: CSAGDRGAEAFF

v_gene: TRBV4-2
j_gene: TRBJ1-1
d_gene: TRBD1
abundance: NA
CDR3nt: TGCGCCAGCAGCCCCGTCGAGGGGACAGGGAACACTGAAACTTTCTTT
CDR3aa: CASSPVEGTGNTETFF

v_gene: TRBV11-2
j_gene: TRBJ1-2
d_gene: NA
abundance: NA
CDR3nt: TGTAACAGCAGCTTAGAGGGGAACTATGGCTACACCTTC
CDR3aa: CNSSLEGNYGYTF

v_gene: TRBV14
j_gene: TRBJ2-7
d_gene: NA
abundance: NA
CDR3nt: TGTGCCAGCAGCCAAGCGGCGGGGACTCACTACGAGCAGTACTTC
CDR3aa: CASSQAAGTHYEQYF

v_gene: TRBV4-3
j_gene: TRBJ2-3
d_gene: TRBD2
abundance: NA
CDR3nt: TGCGCCAGCATCCAAAGTTTTGCGGGAGCCAGGCATGCGCAGTATTTT
CDR3aa: CASIQSFAGARHAQYF

v_gene: TRBV30
j_gene: TRBJ2-5
d_gene: NA
abundance: medium-sized
CDR3nt: TGTGCCTGGAGTGTGGGCCAAGAGACCCAGTACTTC
CDR3aa: CAWSVGQETQYF

v_gene: TRBV29-1
j_gene: TRBJ1-1
d_gene: NA
abundance: NA
CDR3nt: TGCAGCGTTACACGCGGGGGTAGTGAAGCTTTCTTT
CDR3aa: CSVTRGGSEAFF

v_gene: TRBV11-2
j_gene: TRBJ2-7
d_gene: NA
abundance: few
CDR3nt: TGTGCCAGCAGCTTAGGGGTTAGCGGTTCCTATGAGAAGTACTTC
CDR3aa: CASSLGVSGSYEKYF

v_gene: TRBV29-1
j_gene: TRBJ1-1
d_gene: NA
abundance: many
CDR3nt: TGCAGCGTTGATGGGCATTCGGTGACTGAAGCTTTCTTC
CDR3aa: CSVDGHSVTEAFF

v_gene: TRBV11-2
j_gene: TRBJ2-1
d_gene: NA
abundance: NA
CDR3nt: TGTGCCAGCAGCCTCTGGGAGACGTGGAATGAGCAGTTCTTT
CDR3aa: CASSLWETWNEQFF

v_gene: TRBV11-2
j_gene: TRBJ1-4
d_gene: NA
abundance: NA
CDR3nt: TGTGCCAGCAGCCCCTGGTGGGGGGAAAAACCGTTTTTT
CDR3aa: CASSPWWGEKPFF

v_gene: TRBV14
j_gene: TRBJ2-1
d_gene: NA
abundance: NA
CDR3nt: TGTGCCAGCAGCCAAGACCTTAGACCCCGGGAGAGGATGGGGATTGAGCAGCTTTTC
CDR3aa: CASSQDLRPRERMGIEQLF

v_gene: TRBV5-1
j_gene: TRBJ2-7
d_gene: TRBD1
abundance: NA
CDR3nt: TGCGCCAGCAATTTTTCTACAGGGGACACCTACGAGCAGTACTTC
CDR3aa: CASNFSTGDTYEQYF

v_gene: TRBV29-1
j_gene: TRBJ2-1
d_gene: NA
abundance: NA
CDR3nt: TGCAGAGCCGCGACGGGAGTAAGATCCAATGAGCAGTTCTTC
CDR3aa: CRAATGVRSNEQFF

v_gene: TRBV7-8
j_gene: TRBJ1-2
d_gene: NA
abundance: NA
CDR3nt: TGTGCCAGCAGCTCGGGGGGGCCAAACCGGGAACGGGGCTACACCTTC
CDR3aa: CASSSGGPNRERGYTF

v_gene: TRBV2
j_gene: TRBJ2-6
d_gene: NA
abundance: NA
CDR3nt: TGTTCCAGCAGTGAAGCACGGGGTGTGGCCAACGTCCTGACTTTC
CDR3aa: CSSSEARGVANVLTF

v_gene: TRBV6-6
j_gene: TRBJ1-6
d_gene: NA
abundance: NA
CDR3nt: TGTGCTAGCAGTTACGGATCAGGGCTTAACTATAATTCATCCCTCAACTTT
CDR3aa: CASSYGSGLNYNSSLNF

v_gene: TRBV5-1
j_gene: TRBJ2-7
d_gene: TRBD1
abundance: many
CDR3nt: TGCGCCAGCAGTTTTTCGACAGGGGACACCTACGAGCAGTACTTC
CDR3aa: CASSFSTGDTYEQYF

v_gene: TRBV6-2/TRBV6-3
j_gene: TRBJ2-7
d_gene: NA
abundance: NA
CDR3nt: TGTGCCAGCAGAGAGTGGACAAGTCCAGCCTACGAGCTGTACTTC
CDR3aa: CASREWTSPAYELYF